Here is one T cell receptor (beta chain) with its context. The target antigen is unknown. The record originates from a study of shared clonotypes between healthy human individuals. General study points: Only blood was sampled; tissue repertoires likely differ.

Clones were read by immunoSEQ multiplex PCR, and TCRdb kept only the in-frame ones, dropping some. Here the sample spans about 2.1 million clones, about 92% being singletons. Selected positively for CCR7 and CD45RO-negative, naive CD8 cells excluded terminally differentiated effector memory CD45RA+ cells. Per germline, CDR1 SGHNT and CDR2 YYREEE (reference sequence). Trimming cost V 1 base and J 3 bases; bases outside gene matches: 8. This CDR3 is built from 16 residues. Sequenced: naive CD8+ T cells from PBMCs. The clonotype comes from a man younger than 30 in good health. Some clones in this sample may be carry-over from other donors' samples. J is TRBJ2-3 and V is TRBV5-4; 7 nucleotides line up with TRBD2. CDR3 region: CASSLRRESWTDTQYF. CDR3 DNA: TGTGCCAGCAGCTTGCGGCGGGAGAGTTGGACAGATACGCAGTATTTT.